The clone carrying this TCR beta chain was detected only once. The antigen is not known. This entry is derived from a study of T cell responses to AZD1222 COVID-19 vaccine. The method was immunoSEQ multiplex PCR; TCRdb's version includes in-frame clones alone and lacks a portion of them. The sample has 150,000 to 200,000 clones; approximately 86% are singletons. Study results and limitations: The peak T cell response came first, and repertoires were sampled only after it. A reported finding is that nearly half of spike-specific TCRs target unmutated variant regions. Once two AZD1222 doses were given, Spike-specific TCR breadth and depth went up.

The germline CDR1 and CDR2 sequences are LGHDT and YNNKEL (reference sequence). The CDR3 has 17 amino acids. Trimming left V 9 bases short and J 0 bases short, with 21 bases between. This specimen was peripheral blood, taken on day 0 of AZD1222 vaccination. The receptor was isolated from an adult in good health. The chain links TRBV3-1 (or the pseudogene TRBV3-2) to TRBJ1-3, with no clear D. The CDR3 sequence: CARWELLGRDSGNTIYF. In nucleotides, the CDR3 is TGTGCCAGATGGGAACTCTTAGGTAGAGACTCTGGAAACACCATATATTTT.